A single T cell receptor beta chain is shown here with its context. The data are from a study of cytomegalovirus exposure and HLA in healthy donors. Study in general: Around 87 million unique TCRs, all from HLA-typed donors, were included in an early release of the data.

CDR1 is MNHNY, CDR2 SVGAGI, per germline (reference sequence). The CDR3 has 13 residues. Trimming shortened V by 6 bases and J by 5 bases, and 13 bases separated the two germline ends. Researchers ran the PCR with 60 Vbeta and 13 Jbeta primers. Some clones are missing from TCRdb's copy, which holds only in-frame ones; the method was immunoSEQ multiplex PCR. Found here are around 94,000 clones, roughly 80% of them singletons; the top ten hold about a tenth. Donors likely had unrecorded immune exposures despite being nominally healthy when sampled. The source material was PBMCs. This clonotype was sampled from a human donor in good health. V and J are TRBV6-6 and TRBJ1-2; D remains unclear. The DNA of the CDR3 is TGTGCCAGCAGCCGATCGATCGGGTATGGCTACACCTTC. Translation: CASSRSIGYGYTF.